The 28 T cell receptor beta chains below come from one sample, sequenced in a study of blood T cell repertoires in COVID-19. Sequencing used immunoSEQ multiplex PCR; TCRdb keeps in-frame clones, though not all of them. The sample consists of some 72,000 clones, roughly 91% of them appearing once. The specimen sequenced was peripheral blood. All receptors come from a man between 60 and 70 years old with acute or convalescent COVID-19.

The rearrangement uses TRBV19 and TRBJ2-3; weak D call: TRBD1 (6 bases). The CDR3 spans 13 residues. Germline CDR1 LNHDA, CDR2 SQIVND (reference sequence). V was clipped by 8 bases and J by 3 bases, with 12 bases between them. Here the CDR3 DNA reads TGTGCCAGTGGCGAAGGGGGTACAGATACGCAGTATTTT. Translated, it gives CASGEGGTDTQYF.

The rearrangement links TRBV7-9 to TRBJ2-3, with 15 bases fitting TRBD2. After removal of 3 bases from V and 7 bases from J, the junction contained 8 bases not matched to a gene. CDR3 length: 17 residues. Germline CDR1 SEHNR, CDR2 FQNEAQ (reference sequence). The CDR3 nucleotides are TGTGCCAGCAGCTTGGGGACTAGCGGGGGGACGTGGAATACGCAGTATTTT. Its translation is CASSLGTSGGTWNTQYF.

This sequence joins TRBV5-1 and TRBJ2-4; a possible D gene is TRBD1 (6 bases). The CDR3 loop spans 11 amino acids. The ends were cut back, 0 bases at V and 13 bases at J, with 8 bases in the middle. Germline assignment: CDR1 SGHRS and CDR2 YFSETQ. The CDR3 DNA reads TGCGCCAGCAGCTTGGCCGGACAGCAGTACTTC. Translating gives CASSLAGQQYF.

This chain joins TRBV11-2 and TRBJ2-5; 10 nucleotides line up with TRBD2. The germline CDR1 and CDR2 sequences are SGHAT and FQNNGV. This CDR3 contains 16 residues. V shed 1 base and J 5 bases; nucleotides not matched to a gene: 7. DNA for the CDR3: TGTGCCAGCAGCTTAGTGTTAGCGGGAGGCCCTGAGACCCAGTACTTC. Translation gives CASSLVLAGGPETQYF.

This clone has a handful of counts. The V and J genes are TRBV6-1 and TRBJ1-2; D remains ambiguous. Trimming stripped 0 bases from V and 2 bases from J, with 13 bases between. The CDR3 has 16 amino acids. Germline values: CDR1 MNHNS, CDR2 SASEGT. The CDR3 loop reads CASSEALLGGNYGYTF. CDR3 DNA: TGTGCCAGCAGTGAAGCGCTTCTAGGCGGAAACTATGGCTACACCTTC.

This chain uses TRBV4-2 with TRBJ1-6; 10 bases agree with TRBD1. The CDR3 is 16 amino acids. Germline V CDR1 and CDR2: LGHNA, YNFKEQ. The junction had 4 bases not matched to a gene; V was cut back by 0 bases and J by 8 bases. CDR3 sequence (DNA): TGTGCCAGCAGCCAAGATAGGGACAGGGGATATTCACCCCTCCACTTT. Translated, it gives CASSQDRDRGYSPLHF.

The chain links TRBV6-5 to TRBJ2-2; tentatively, D is TRBD1 (6 bases). The germline CDR1 and CDR2 sequences are MNHEY and SVGAGI. V lost 5 bases and J 1 base, leaving 8 bases between the germline ends. The CDR3 covers 14 residues. CDR3 nucleotides: TGTGCCAGCAGTCCGACAGGGAACACCGGGGAGCTGTTTTTT. Amino acid sequence: CASSPTGNTGELFF.

The chain combines TRBV6-6 with TRBJ1-2; 7 positions match TRBD1. Germline V CDR1 and CDR2: MNHNY, SVGAGI (reference sequence). The J segment lost 5 bases and the V segment lost 8 bases, leaving 11 bases of the junction unmatched. The CDR3 contains 14 residues. The DNA for the CDR3 is TGTGCCAGCCGAGACAGGGACCCCCGGTATGGCTACACCTTC. Its protein product is CASRDRDPRYGYTF.

This clone appeared a few times. The chain links TRBV9 to TRBJ2-7, with 9 bases matching TRBD1. V shed 4 bases, J shed 6 bases, and the junction held 11 bases outside the gene matches. This CDR3 is 15 amino acids long. CDR1 and CDR2 from the germline V gene are SGDLS and YYNGEE. The CDR3 bases are TGTGCCAGCAGCCTAGCCGGGACAGGGTTCAGCGAGCAGTACTTC. Amino acids: CASSLAGTGFSEQYF.

V gene TRBV6-6 combines with J gene TRBJ1-5; a weak D match, TRBD1 (6 bases). CDR1 is MNHNY and CDR2 is SVGAGI in the germline V gene (reference sequence). This CDR3 region has 17 residues. V was trimmed by 5 bases and J by 6 bases, leaving 23 bases between them. CDR3 residues: CASSPLVGHISSQPQHF. CDR3 nucleotides: TGTGCCAGCAGTCCCCTGGTGGGACACATCAGTAGTCAGCCCCAGCATTTT.

J is TRBJ2-3 and V is TRBV7-9; D might be TRBD1 (7 bases). Trimming removed 3 bases at V and 3 bases at J, with 13 bases between. The CDR3 runs to 15 residues. CDR1 and CDR2 from the germline V gene are SEHNR and FQNEAQ (reference sequence). CDR3 residues: CASSLEGALTDTQYF. CDR3 DNA: TGTGCCAGCAGCTTGGAGGGGGCTTTAACAGATACGCAGTATTTT.

J is TRBJ1-5 and V is TRBV19, with 10 bases lining up with TRBD1. V shed 8 bases and J 4 bases; nucleotides not matched to a gene: 2. CDR1 LNHDA and CDR2 SQIVND come from the germline V gene (reference sequence). CDR3 length: 13 amino acids. In nucleotides, the CDR3 is TGTGCCAGTTGGGACAGGGGAAATCAGCCCCAGCATTTT. This sequence encodes CASWDRGNQPQHF.

This clone was picked up a small number of times. The chain employs TRBV9 and TRBJ2-1, with D unresolved. Trimming left V 0 bases short and J 0 bases short, with 10 bases between. The CDR3 contains 16 residues. Germline lookup yields CDR1 SGDLS and CDR2 YYNGEE. The CDR3 loop is CASSVASRYSYNEQFF. The CDR3 coding sequence is TGTGCCAGCAGCGTAGCTTCCCGCTACTCCTACAATGAGCAGTTCTTC. Using reference TRBV9 and TRBJ2-1 for the parts outside the CDR3, the full variable domain is DSGVTQTPKHLITATGQRVTLRCSPRSGDLSVYWYQQSLDQGLQFLIQYYNGEERAKGNILERFSAQQFPDLHSELNLSSLELGDSALYFCASSVASRYSYNEQFFGPGTRLTVL.

V and J are TRBV7-3 and TRBJ1-1, with TRBD1 matching 10 bases. V shed 0 bases, J shed 5 bases, and the junction held 3 bases outside the gene matches. CDR1 is SGHTA and CDR2 is FQGTGA in the germline V gene. The CDR3 is made up of 15 amino acids. DNA for the CDR3: TGTGCCAGCAGCTTAACGGGACAGGGGTGGACTGAAGCTTTCTTT. Translation gives CASSLTGQGWTEAFF.

The chain uses TRBV9 and TRBJ2-5; 9 nucleotides align to TRBD2. The germline CDR1 and CDR2 sequences are SGDLS and YYNGEE. V was pared by 0 bases and J by 6 bases, with 9 bases of the junction left unmatched. The CDR3 spans 16 residues. Written as DNA, the CDR3 is TGTGCCAGCAGCGTAGGTCTGGCGGGGGGGCCGCAGACCCAGTACTTC. It translates to CASSVGLAGGPQTQYF.

The rearrangement uses TRBV29-1 and TRBJ1-1; maybe TRBD1 (5 bases). The CDR3 length is 16 residues. The germline V and J ends were trimmed by 3 bases and 3 bases, with 20 bases remaining between them. Germline V gives CDR1 SQVTM, CDR2 ANQGSEA. The CDR3 is CSVDFSMGGVDTEAFF. As DNA, the CDR3 is TGCAGCGTTGACTTTAGTATGGGAGGGGTGGACACTGAAGCTTTCTTT.

The chain is built from TRBV9 and TRBJ1-3; D unresolved. The CDR3 covers 16 residues. Trimming removed 0 bases at V and 4 bases at J, with 14 bases between. Germline CDR1 and CDR2: SGDLS and YYNGEE. This CDR3 reads CASSVVPAGGGNTIYF. DNA for the CDR3: TGTGCCAGCAGCGTAGTACCCGCCGGAGGAGGAAACACCATATATTTT.

The chain links TRBV29-1 to TRBJ2-3; 7 positions match TRBD2. V gave up 6 bases and J gave up 0 bases; unmatched junction bases: 6. This CDR3 has 14 residues. CDR1 is SQVTM and CDR2 is ANQGSEA in the germline V gene. The CDR3 here is CSVGGRGSTDTQYF. CDR3 in DNA: TGCAGCGTCGGAGGGCGGGGGAGCACAGATACGCAGTATTTT.

The chain uses TRBV29-1 and TRBJ1-2, with D possibly TRBD1 on 5 matching bases. CDR1 is SQVTM and CDR2 is ANQGSEA in the germline V gene. This CDR3 region has 15 residues. With 7 bases removed from V and 0 bases from J, the gap between germline ends came to 18 bases. This chain's CDR3 is CSALRGVGSNYGYTF. DNA of the CDR3: TGCAGCGCCCTGCGGGGGGTCGGGTCTAACTATGGCTACACCTTC.

The rearrangement uses TRBV4-1 and TRBJ1-4; weak D call: TRBD1 (5 bases). Germline CDR1 MGHRA, CDR2 YSYEKL. This CDR3 has 14 amino acids. The V gene lost 5 bases and the J gene lost 6 bases, with 13 bases spanning the gap. The CDR3 spells CASSGWGGDEKLFF. The DNA of the CDR3 is TGCGCCAGCAGCGGTTGGGGGGGAGATGAAAAACTGTTTTTT.

The rearrangement links TRBV19 to TRBJ1-2; D is perhaps TRBD1 (5 bases). The germline gives CDR1 LNHDA, CDR2 SQIVND (reference sequence). Trimming pared 10 bases from V and 7 bases from J, leaving 22 bases between. The CDR3 totals 14 residues. The CDR3 protein is CATFPPAGRGGYTF. The CDR3 region has the DNA TGTGCCACCTTCCCTCCGGCAGGGCGGGGTGGCTACACCTTC.

This clone was counted only a few times. This chain links TRBV29-1 with TRBJ2-1, with TRBD1 as a possible D gene (6 bases). In germline, CDR1 is SQVTM, CDR2 ANQGSEA. The CDR3 sequence is 15 residues long. V lost 6 bases and J lost 5, with 20 bases in between. CDR3: CSVAHRDWGDNEQFF. The CDR3 nucleotides are TGCAGCGTAGCACACAGGGATTGGGGCGACAATGAGCAGTTCTTC.

The V call is TRBV6-1, the J call TRBJ2-7; 8 positions match TRBD2. V lost 1 base and J lost 3; bases outside the gene matches: 8. The CDR3 is made up of 16 amino acids. CDR1 and CDR2 from the germline V gene are MNHNS and SASEGT. CDR3: CASSEDVGGAVYEQYF. CDR3 coding DNA: TGTGCCAGCAGTGAAGACGTCGGGGGGGCAGTCTACGAGCAGTACTTC.

The J gene is TRBJ1-5, the V gene TRBV7-8; D not certain. CDR1 is SGHVS, CDR2 FQNEAQ, per germline. CDR3 length equals 13 residues. V was shortened by 5 bases and J by 0 bases, with 5 bases between the two germline ends. The CDR3 DNA reads TGTGCCAGCAGCCGCGGTAGCAATCAGCCCCAGCATTTT. It codes for CASSRGSNQPQHF. Complete variable domain (other parts from reference TRBV7-8 and TRBJ1-5): GAGVSQSPRYKVAKRGQDVALRCDPISGHVSLFWYQQALGQGPEFLTYFQNEAQLDKSGLPSDRFFAERPEGSVSTLKIQRTQQEDSAVYLCASSRGSNQPQHFGDGTRLSIL.

This clone was seen more than once but under ten times. The chain joins TRBV10-3 to TRBJ1-4; TRBD1 matches 8 bases. The CDR3 has 14 residues. The germline V gene encodes CDR1 ENHRY and CDR2 SYGVKD. Losses at the gene ends were 6 bases for V and 6 bases for J; bases not matched to a gene: 6. This CDR3 is CAIRQGASDEKLFF. CDR3 bases: TGTGCCATCAGGCAGGGGGCATCGGATGAAAAACTGTTTTTT.

The chain combines TRBV27 with TRBJ1-5; 9 nucleotides align to TRBD1. The J segment lost 2 bases and the V segment lost 6 bases, leaving 8 bases of the junction unmatched. Looked up from germline, CDR1 is MNHEY and CDR2 is SMNVEV (reference sequence). This CDR3 is built from 16 residues. The CDR3 DNA follows: TGTGCCAGCAGGCCTACAGGGGGCGGGGGCAATCAGCCCCAGCATTTT. Protein product: CASRPTGGGGNQPQHF.

The rearrangement uses TRBV19 and TRBJ1-5; D is ambiguous. Germline values: CDR1 LNHDA, CDR2 SQIVND (reference sequence). This CDR3 is built from 13 residues. CDR3 amino acids: CGAGRNSNQPQHF. In DNA form, the CDR3 reads TGTGGAGCGGGCCGGAATAGCAATCAGCCCCAGCATTTT. The variable domain in full, with the rest retrieved from reference TRBV19 and TRBJ1-5, is DGGITQSPKYLFRKEGQNVTLSCEQNLNHDAMYWYRQDPGQGLRLIYYSQIVNDFQKGDIAEGYSVSREKKESFPLTVTSAQKNPTAFYLCGAGRNSNQPQHFGDGTRLSIL.

This rearrangement joins TRBV7-9 to TRBJ2-1; 11 bases line up with TRBD2. Germline values: CDR1 SEHNR, CDR2 FQNEAQ (reference sequence). This CDR3 has 13 residues. The J segment lost 16 bases and the V segment lost 5 bases, leaving 10 bases of the junction unmatched. CDR3 loop: CASSVSGRASFFF. The CDR3 DNA reads as TGTGCCAGCAGCGTTAGCGGGAGGGCCTCTTTCTTCTTC.